This T cell receptor beta chain was obtained from a study of radiotherapy plus CTLA-4 blockade in lung cancer. Assay used: immunoSEQ multiplex PCR; TCRdb lists only in-frame clones, some missing. Counted here are some 71,000 clones, around 77% occurring once; the ten biggest clones make up about 16%. This clone appeared a single time. This CDR3 contains 13 residues. CDR1 is MDHEN, CDR2 SYDVKM, per germline. Trimming removed 5 bases from V and 3 bases from J; junction bases left unmatched: 1. This clonotype was obtained from a human donor with non-small cell lung cancer whose response to radiotherapy plus ipilimumab could not be evaluated. Some clones in this sample may be carry-over from other donors' samples. This specimen was peripheral blood, taken from a patient treated with radiotherapy plus ipilimumab. The chain joins TRBV28 to TRBJ2-5, with TRBD1 identical over 9 bases. The CDR3 protein is CASSRQGEETQYF. CDR3 nucleotides: TGTGCCAGCAGTAGACAGGGGGAAGAGACCCAGTACTTC.